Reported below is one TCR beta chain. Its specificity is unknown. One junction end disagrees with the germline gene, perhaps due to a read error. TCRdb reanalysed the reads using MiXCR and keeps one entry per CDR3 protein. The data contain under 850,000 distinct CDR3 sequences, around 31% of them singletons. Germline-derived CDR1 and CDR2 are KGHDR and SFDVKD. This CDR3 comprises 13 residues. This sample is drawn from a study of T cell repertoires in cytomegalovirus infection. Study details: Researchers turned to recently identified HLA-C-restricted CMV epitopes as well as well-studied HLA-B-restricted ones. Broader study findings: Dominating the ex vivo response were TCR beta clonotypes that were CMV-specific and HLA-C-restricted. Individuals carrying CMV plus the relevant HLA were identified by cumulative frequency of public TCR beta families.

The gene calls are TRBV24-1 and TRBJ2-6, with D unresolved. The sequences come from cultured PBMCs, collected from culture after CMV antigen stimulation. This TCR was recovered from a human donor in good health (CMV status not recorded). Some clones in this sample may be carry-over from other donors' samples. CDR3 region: CATSALGANVLTF. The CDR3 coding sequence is TGTGCCACCAGTGCTTTGGGGGCCAACGTCCTGACTTTC.